Below, 10 T cell receptor beta chains from the same sample are listed, as sequenced in a study of OX40 agonist ivuxolimab in advanced cancers. Here immunoSEQ multiplex PCR was the method, and the copy in TCRdb shows in-frame clones only, minus some. This sample carries tens of thousands of clones, 84% of them seen once, and the ten largest clones take less than 45%. This specimen consisted of CD4+ or CD8+ T cells sorted from blood, obtained in a trial of the OX40 agonist ivuxolimab. The receptors originated from an adult with an advanced solid tumor such as melanoma, head and neck, liver or kidney cancer.

The chain is built from TRBV2 and TRBJ2-1, with TRBD2 matching 14 bases. CDR1 is SNHLY and CDR2 is FYNNEI in the germline V gene. The CDR3 covers 17 residues. V shed 6 bases, J shed 4 bases, and the junction held 8 bases outside the gene matches. The CDR3, as DNA: TGTGCCAGCAGGGAGACTAGCGGGAGGGCGCGTTACAATGAGCAGTTCTTC. Residues: CASRETSGRARYNEQFF.

The rearrangement links TRBV18 to TRBJ2-4, with D perhaps given as TRBD1 or TRBD2 (6 bases each). The CDR3 is 16 residues long. Trimming removed 2 bases at V and 2 bases at J, with 13 bases between. Germline V gene sequence: CDR1 KGHSH, CDR2 LQKENI. CDR3 sequence: CASSPGGGRTKNIQYF. The CDR3 bases are TGTGCCAGCTCACCAGGAGGGGGGCGTACCAAAAACATTCAGTACTTC.

The gene calls are TRBV25-1 and TRBJ1-5; D is perhaps TRBD1 (5 bases). This CDR3 is 13 amino acids long. The germline V gene has CDR1 MGHDK and CDR2 SYGVNS. V was shortened by 6 bases and J by 3 bases, with 9 bases between the two germline ends. DNA of the CDR3: TGTGCCAGCAGGTTCAGGGACAATCAGCCCCAGCATTTT. Its translation is CASRFRDNQPQHF.

The chain couples TRBV19 to TRBJ1-3; a possible D gene is TRBD1 (6 bases). The germline V and J ends were trimmed by 6 bases and 2 bases, with 11 bases remaining between them. Germline V CDR1 and CDR2: LNHDA, SQIVND (reference sequence). The CDR3 contains 14 residues. CDR3 protein: CASSDRLAGNTIYF. The CDR3 coding sequence is TGTGCCAGTAGCGACAGGTTGGCTGGAAACACCATATATTTT.

The chain couples TRBV25-1 to TRBJ1-1; D ambiguous. Trimming took off 3 bases at V and 8 bases at J, with 4 bases between the two ends. In germline, CDR1 is MGHDK, CDR2 SYGVNS. The CDR3 length is 10 residues. The CDR3 is CASSDREAFF. Written as DNA, the CDR3 is TGTGCCAGCAGTGACCGGGAAGCTTTCTTT.

The chain carries TRBV6-5 and TRBJ2-2; 7 bases match TRBD1. CDR1 MNHEY and CDR2 SVGAGI come from the germline V gene. The CDR3 contains 14 residues. Unmatched junction bases numbered 3, after V lost 7 bases and J lost 1 base. The CDR3 here is CASTRTGNTGELFF. CDR3 nucleotides: TGTGCCAGCACCCGGACAGGGAACACCGGGGAGCTGTTTTTT.

This clone appeared a single time. This chain uses TRBV5-6 with TRBJ2-1; the match to TRBD2 covers 9 bases. The germline gives CDR1 SGHDT, CDR2 YYEEEE. The CDR3 runs 16 residues. After removal of 0 bases from V and 4 bases from J, the junction contained 5 bases not matched to a gene. The CDR3 here is CASSLELAGQYNEQFF. CDR3 sequence (DNA): TGTGCCAGCAGCTTGGAACTAGCGGGCCAATACAATGAGCAGTTCTTC.

This clone qualifies as large (0.1 to 1%). The chain recombines TRBV13 with TRBJ2-1; D not resolved. Germline CDR1 PRHDT, CDR2 FYEKMQ (reference sequence). The CDR3 has 15 residues. V lost 0 bases and J lost 4, with 10 bases in between. CDR3 nucleotide sequence: TGTGCCAGCAGCTTAGGGGTGGGAAGTTACAATGAGCAGTTCTTC. It codes for CASSLGVGSYNEQFF.

The chain recombines TRBV9 with TRBJ2-5; 9 positions match TRBD1. CDR3 length: 17 residues. Germline CDR1 is SGDLS and CDR2 is YYNGEE. Trimming at V came to 0 bases and at J to 5 bases, leaving 11 bases not matched to a gene. The CDR3 here is CASSVGRRDRVYETQYF. The CDR3 DNA follows: TGTGCCAGCAGCGTAGGACGGCGGGACAGGGTGTATGAGACCCAGTACTTC.

This clone appeared once. The CDR3 reads CASSLDNRGQDGYTF. The CDR3 DNA sequence: TGTGCCAGCAGCTTAGATAACAGGGGGCAAGATGGCTACACCTTC. The chain recombines TRBV7-2 with TRBJ1-2; TRBD1 agrees at 9 bases. This CDR3 comprises 15 residues. The V and J ends lost 1 base and 6 bases, in that order; junction bases with no gene match: 6. Germline values: CDR1 SGHTA, CDR2 FQGNSA.